This TCR beta chain appears in the sequencing data of a study of blood T cell repertoires in COVID-19. About the study: COVID-19 samples, acute and convalescent, were from the United States, Italy and Spain.

Original processing methods: Amplification with reference gene primers provided the estimates of nucleated cell counts. The protocol was immunoSEQ multiplex PCR, while the TCRdb copy is restricted to in-frame clones and leaves out a portion. The V and J calls and the clone size are those of that table, but D and trimming were determined from the DNA. The top ten clones hold about an eighth of a sample with 100,000 to 150,000 clones, around nine tenths of them seen once. The CDR3 is 17 residues long. V dropped 0 bases and J dropped 7; count of bases not matched to a gene: 9. CDR1 is LNHNV, CDR2 YYDKDF, per germline (reference sequence). Seattle researchers signed up patients amid active infection and tracked them longitudinally.

Source material: peripheral blood. The receptor comes from a woman in her 70s with COVID-19, enrolled during active disease. This rearrangement joins TRBV15 to TRBJ2-2, with 9 nucleotides matching TRBD1. The CDR3 protein is CATSRDIGTGTNGELFF. The CDR3 bases are TGTGCCACCAGCAGAGATATAGGGACAGGGACTAACGGGGAGCTGTTTTTT.